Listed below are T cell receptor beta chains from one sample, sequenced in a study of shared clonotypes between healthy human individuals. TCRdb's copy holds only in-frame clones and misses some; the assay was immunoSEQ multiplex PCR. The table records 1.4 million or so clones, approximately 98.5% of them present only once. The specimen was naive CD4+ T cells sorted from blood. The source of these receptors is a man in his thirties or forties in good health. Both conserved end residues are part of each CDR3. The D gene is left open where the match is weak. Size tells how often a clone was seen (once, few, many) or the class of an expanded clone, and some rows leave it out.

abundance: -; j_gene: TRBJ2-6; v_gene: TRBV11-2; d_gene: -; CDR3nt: TGTGCCAGCAGCTTAATTTCTATGACCAGGGGATATGGGGCCAACGTCCTGACTTTC; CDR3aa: CASSLISMTRGYGANVLTF
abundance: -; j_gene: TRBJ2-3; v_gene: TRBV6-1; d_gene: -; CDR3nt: TGTGCCAGCAGTGCCCCTCCCGGGATGGGCCAGGATACGCAGTATTTT; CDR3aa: CASSAPPGMGQDTQYF
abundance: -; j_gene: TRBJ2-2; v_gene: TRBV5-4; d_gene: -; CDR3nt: TGTGCCAGCAGCGGTCCGGGCTGGACCGGGGAGCTGTTTTTT; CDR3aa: CASSGPGWTGELFF
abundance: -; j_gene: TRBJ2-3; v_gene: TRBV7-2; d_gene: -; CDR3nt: TGTGCCAGCAGGCGGGACTCGCCAGATACGCAGTATTTT; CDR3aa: CASRRDSPDTQYF
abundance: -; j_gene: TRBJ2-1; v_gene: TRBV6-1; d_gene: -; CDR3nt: TGTGCCAGCAGACGAGTACAGGGTTACAATGAGCAGTTCTTC; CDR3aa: CASRRVQGYNEQFF
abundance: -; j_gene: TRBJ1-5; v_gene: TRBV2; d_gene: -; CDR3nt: TGTGCCAGCAAAAACAAAAGCAATCAGCCCCAGCATTTT; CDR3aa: CASKNKSNQPQHF
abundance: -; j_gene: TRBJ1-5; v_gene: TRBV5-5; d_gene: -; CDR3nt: TGTGCCAGCCCCATACAGCATTTT; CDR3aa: CASPIQHF
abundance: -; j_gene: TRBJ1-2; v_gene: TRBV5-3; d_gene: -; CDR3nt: TGTGCCAGAAGCTTGGGAGGGTGTAACTATGGCTACACCTTC; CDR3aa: CARSLGGCNYGYTF
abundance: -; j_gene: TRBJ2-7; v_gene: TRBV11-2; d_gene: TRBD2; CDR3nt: TGTGCCAGCAGCCGGGAGGGACTAGCGGGATCGTACGAGCAGTACTTC; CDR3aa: CASSREGLAGSYEQYF
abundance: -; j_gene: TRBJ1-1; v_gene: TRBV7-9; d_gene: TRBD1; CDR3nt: TGTGCCAGCAGCGAGGGACAGACGGGGGCTTTCTTT; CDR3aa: CASSEGQTGAFF
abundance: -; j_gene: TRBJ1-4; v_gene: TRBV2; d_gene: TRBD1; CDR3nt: TGTGCCAGCATTCGAGACAGGGGGCATCGTGAAAAACTGTTTTTT; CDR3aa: CASIRDRGHREKLFF
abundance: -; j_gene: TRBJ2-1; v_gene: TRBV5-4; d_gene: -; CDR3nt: TGTGCCAGCAGTCCACCCACCCAGGGAAATGAGCAGTTCTTC; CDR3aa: CASSPPTQGNEQFF
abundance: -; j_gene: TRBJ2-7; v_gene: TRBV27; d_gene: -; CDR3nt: TGTGCCAGCAGTTTAATAGGGGCCTACGAGCAGTACTTC; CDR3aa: CASSLIGAYEQYF
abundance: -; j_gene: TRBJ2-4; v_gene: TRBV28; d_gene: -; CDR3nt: TGTGCCAGCAGTTTGCTTTCACAGACTCTAGCCAAAAACATTCAGTACTTC; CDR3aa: CASSLLSQTLAKNIQYF
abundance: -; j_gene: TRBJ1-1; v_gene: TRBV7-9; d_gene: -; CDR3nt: TGTGCCAGCAGCTTTCATAGGGGGTCCACTGAAGCTTTCTTT; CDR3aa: CASSFHRGSTEAFF
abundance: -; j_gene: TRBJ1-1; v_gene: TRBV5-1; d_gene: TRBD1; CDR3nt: TGCGCCAGCAGCTTACAGGGGTTTACGGGCACTGAAGCTTTCTTT; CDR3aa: CASSLQGFTGTEAFF
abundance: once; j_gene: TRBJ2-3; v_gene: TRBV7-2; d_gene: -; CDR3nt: TGTGCCAGCAGCTTAGACCTCCAGGTCGATACGCAGTATTTT; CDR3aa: CASSLDLQVDTQYF
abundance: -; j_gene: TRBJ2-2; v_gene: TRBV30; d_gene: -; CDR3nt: TGTGCCTGGAGTGTTTTAGGGCTGAACACCGGGGAGCTGTTTTTT; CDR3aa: CAWSVLGLNTGELFF
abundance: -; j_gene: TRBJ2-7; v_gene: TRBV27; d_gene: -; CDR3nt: TGTGCCAGCAGTTTATCCCCTCTCCTAGACGAGCAGTACTTC; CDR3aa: CASSLSPLLDEQYF
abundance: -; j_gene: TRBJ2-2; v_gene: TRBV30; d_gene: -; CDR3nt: TGTGCCTGGAGTGCTAGCACGGTCACCGGGGAGCTGTTTTTT; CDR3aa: CAWSASTVTGELFF
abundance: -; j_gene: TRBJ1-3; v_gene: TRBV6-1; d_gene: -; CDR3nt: TGTGCCAGCAGTGAAGGGGTGCTCCACTCTGGAAACACCATATATTTT; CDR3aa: CASSEGVLHSGNTIYF
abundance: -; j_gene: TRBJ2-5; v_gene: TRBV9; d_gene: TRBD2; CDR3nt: TGTGCCAGCAGCACCAGTGGCGGGAGAGCCGCAGAGACCCAGTACTTC; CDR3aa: CASSTSGGRAAETQYF